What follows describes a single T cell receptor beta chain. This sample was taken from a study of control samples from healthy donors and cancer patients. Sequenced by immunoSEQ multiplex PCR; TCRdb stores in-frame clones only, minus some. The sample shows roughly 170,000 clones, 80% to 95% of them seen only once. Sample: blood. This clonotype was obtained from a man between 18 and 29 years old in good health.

The CDR3 DNA sequence: TGTGCCAGCAGTTACTCGAGAAGCGACCGAACCTACGAGCAGTACTTC. This codes for CASSYSRSDRTYEQYF. The chain employs TRBV6-6 and TRBJ2-7; D uncertain. The CDR3 is 16 amino acids. V lost 0 bases, J lost 2 bases, and 14 bases lay in between. Germline CDR1 reads MNHNY; CDR2 reads SVGAGI (reference sequence).